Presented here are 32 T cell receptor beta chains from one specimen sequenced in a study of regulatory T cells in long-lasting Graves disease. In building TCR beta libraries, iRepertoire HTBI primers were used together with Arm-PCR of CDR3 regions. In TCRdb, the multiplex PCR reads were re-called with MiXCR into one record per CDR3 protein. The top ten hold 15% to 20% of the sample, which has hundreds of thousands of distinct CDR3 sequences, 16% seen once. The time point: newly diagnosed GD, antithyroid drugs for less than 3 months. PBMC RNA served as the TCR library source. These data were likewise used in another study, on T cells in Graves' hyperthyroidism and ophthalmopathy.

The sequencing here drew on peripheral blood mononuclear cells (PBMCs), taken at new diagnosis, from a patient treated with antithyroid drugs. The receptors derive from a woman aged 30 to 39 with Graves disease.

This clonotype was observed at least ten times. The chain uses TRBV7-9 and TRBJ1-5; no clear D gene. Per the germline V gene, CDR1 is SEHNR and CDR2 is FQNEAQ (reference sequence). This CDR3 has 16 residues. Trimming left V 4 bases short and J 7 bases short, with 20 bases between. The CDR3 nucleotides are TGTGCCAGCAGCTCACTCGCCCTAGGAGATAACCAGCCCCAGCATTTT. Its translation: CASSSLALGDNQPQHF.

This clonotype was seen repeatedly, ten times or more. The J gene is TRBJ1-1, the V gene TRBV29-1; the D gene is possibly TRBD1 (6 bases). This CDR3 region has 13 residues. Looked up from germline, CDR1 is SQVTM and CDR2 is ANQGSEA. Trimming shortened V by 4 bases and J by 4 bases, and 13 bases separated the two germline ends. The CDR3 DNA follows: TGCAGCGTTGGCAACAGGGCGGTCACTGAAGCTTTCTTT. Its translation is CSVGNRAVTEAFF.

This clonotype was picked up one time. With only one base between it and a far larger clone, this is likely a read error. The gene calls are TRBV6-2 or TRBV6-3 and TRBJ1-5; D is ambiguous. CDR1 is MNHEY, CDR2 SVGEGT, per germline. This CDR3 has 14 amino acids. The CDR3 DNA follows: TGTGCCAGCAGACGCGCGAATAGCAATCAGCTCCAGCATTTT. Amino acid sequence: CASRRANSNQLQHF.

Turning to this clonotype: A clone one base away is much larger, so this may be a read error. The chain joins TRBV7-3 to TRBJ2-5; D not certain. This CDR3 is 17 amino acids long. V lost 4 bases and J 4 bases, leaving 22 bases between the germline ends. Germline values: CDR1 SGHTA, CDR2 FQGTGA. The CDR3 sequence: CASSSLTLIGPRETQYF. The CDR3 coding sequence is TGTGCCAGCAGCTCGTTAACACTGATCGGGCCACGAGAGACCCAGTACTTC.

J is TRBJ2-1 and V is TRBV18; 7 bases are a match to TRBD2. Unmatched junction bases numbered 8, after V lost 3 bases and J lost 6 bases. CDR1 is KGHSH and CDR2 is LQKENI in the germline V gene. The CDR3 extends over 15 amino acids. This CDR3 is CASSPQGGGGNEQFF. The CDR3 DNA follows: TGTGCCAGCTCACCGCAAGGCGGGGGAGGCAATGAGCAGTTCTTC.

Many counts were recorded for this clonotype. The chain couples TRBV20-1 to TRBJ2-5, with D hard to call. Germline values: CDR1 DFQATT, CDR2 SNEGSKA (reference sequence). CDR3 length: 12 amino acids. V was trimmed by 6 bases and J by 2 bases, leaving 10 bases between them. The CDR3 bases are TGCAGTGCCCGTCCAGGACAAGAGACCCAGTACTTC. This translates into CSARPGQETQYF.

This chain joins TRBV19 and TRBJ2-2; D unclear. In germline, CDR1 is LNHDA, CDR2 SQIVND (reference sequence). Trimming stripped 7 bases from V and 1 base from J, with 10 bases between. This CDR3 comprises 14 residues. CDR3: CASKLGLNTGELFF. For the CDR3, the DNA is TGTGCCAGTAAGTTGGGCCTGAACACCGGGGAGCTGTTTTTT.

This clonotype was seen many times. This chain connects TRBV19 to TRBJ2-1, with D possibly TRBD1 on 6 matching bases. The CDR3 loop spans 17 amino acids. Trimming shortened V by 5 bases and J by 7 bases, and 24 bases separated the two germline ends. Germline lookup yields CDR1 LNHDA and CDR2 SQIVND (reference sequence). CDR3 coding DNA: TGTGCCAGTAGTCTCACAGGGATTGGGGGTTGGGGGAATGAGCAGTTCTTC. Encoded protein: CASSLTGIGGWGNEQFF.

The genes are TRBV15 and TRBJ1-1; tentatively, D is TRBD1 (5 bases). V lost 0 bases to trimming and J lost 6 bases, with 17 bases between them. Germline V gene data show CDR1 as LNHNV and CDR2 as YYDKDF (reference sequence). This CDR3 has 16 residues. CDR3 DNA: TGTGCCACCAGCAGAGACCCTGTCGCAGGGTTATCTGAAGCTTTCTTT. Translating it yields CATSRDPVAGLSEAFF.

CDR3 DNA: TGTGCCAGCAGCGTAGAGGGGGTAGGTGAGCAGTTCTTC. This codes for CASSVEGVGEQFF. V is TRBV9 and J is TRBJ2-1, with D possibly TRBD1 on 6 matching bases. The germline V and J ends were trimmed by 0 bases and 9 bases, with 10 bases remaining between them. Germline-derived CDR1 and CDR2 are SGDLS and YYNGEE. The CDR3 sequence is 13 residues long.

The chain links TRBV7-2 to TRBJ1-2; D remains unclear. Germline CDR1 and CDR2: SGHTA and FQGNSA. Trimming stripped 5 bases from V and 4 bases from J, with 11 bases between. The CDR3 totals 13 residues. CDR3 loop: CASSISGSYGYTF. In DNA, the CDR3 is TGTGCCAGCAGCATATCCGGGAGCTATGGCTACACCTTC. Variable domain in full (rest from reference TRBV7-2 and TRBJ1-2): GAGVSQSPSNKVTEKGKDVELRCDPISGHTALYWYRQSLGQGLEFLIYFQGNSAPDKSGLPSDRFSAERTGGSVSTLTIQRTQQEDSAVYLCASSISGSYGYTFGSGTRLTVV.

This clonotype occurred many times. CDR3 residues: CASSFGTKDTDTQYF. CDR3 in DNA: TGTGCCAGCAGCTTCGGGACAAAAGACACAGATACGCAGTATTTT. This chain connects TRBV11-2 to TRBJ2-3; D may be TRBD1 (6 bases). Germline-derived CDR1 and CDR2 are SGHAT and FQNNGV. Trimming stripped 3 bases from V and 2 bases from J, with 12 bases between. The CDR3 runs 15 residues. The whole variable domain, filled in from reference TRBV11-2 and TRBJ2-3, reads EAGVAQSPRYKIIEKRQSVAFWCNPISGHATLYWYQQILGQGPKLLIQFQNNGVVDDSQLPKDRFSAERLKGVDSTLKIQPAKLEDSAVYLCASSFGTKDTDTQYFGPGTRLTVL.

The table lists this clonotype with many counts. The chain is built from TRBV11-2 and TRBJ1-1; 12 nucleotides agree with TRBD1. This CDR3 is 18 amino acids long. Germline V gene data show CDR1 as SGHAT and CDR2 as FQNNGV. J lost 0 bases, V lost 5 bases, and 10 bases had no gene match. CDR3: CASSHYPGQGALNTEAFF. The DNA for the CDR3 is TGTGCCAGCAGCCACTATCCGGGACAGGGGGCCCTGAACACTGAAGCTTTCTTT. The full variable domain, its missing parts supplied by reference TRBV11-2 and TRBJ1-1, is EAGVAQSPRYKIIEKRQSVAFWCNPISGHATLYWYQQILGQGPKLLIQFQNNGVVDDSQLPKDRFSAERLKGVDSTLKIQPAKLEDSAVYLCASSHYPGQGALNTEAFFGQGTRLTVV.

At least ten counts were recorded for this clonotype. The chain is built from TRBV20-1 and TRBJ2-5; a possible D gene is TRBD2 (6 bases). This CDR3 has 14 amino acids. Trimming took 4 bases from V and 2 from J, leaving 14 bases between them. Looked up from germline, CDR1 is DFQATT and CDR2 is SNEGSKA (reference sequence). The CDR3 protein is CSANTGGRQETQYF. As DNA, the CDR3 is TGCAGTGCTAATACTGGGGGGAGACAAGAGACCCAGTACTTC.

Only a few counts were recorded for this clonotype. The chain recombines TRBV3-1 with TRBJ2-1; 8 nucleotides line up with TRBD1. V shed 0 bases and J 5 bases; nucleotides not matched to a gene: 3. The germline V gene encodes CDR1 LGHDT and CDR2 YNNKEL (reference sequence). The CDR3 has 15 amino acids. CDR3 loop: CASSQDQGANNEQFF. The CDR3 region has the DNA TGTGCCAGCAGCCAAGATCAGGGGGCTAACAATGAGCAGTTCTTC.

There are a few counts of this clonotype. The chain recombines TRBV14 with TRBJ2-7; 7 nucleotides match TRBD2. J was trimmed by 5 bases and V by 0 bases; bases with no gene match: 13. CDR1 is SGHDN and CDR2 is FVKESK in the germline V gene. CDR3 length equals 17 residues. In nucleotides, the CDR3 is TGTGCCAGCAGCCAAGATCCTTTCCGGGAGGCCCAGGACGAGCAGTACTTC. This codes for CASSQDPFREAQDEQYF.

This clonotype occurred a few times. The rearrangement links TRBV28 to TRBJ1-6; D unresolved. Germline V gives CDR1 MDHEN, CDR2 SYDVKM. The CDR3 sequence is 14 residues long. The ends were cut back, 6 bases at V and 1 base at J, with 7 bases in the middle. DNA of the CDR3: TGTGCCAGCAGCGCTAGGTCCTATAATTCACCCCTCCACTTT. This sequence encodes CASSARSYNSPLHF.

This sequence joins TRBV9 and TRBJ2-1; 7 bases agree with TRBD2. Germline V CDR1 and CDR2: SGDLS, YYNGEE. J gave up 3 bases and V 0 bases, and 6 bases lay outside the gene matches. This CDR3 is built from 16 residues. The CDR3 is CASSVDPSGYYNEQFF. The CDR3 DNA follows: TGTGCCAGCAGCGTAGACCCTAGCGGATACTACAATGAGCAGTTCTTC. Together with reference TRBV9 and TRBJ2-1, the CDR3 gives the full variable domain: DSGVTQTPKHLITATGQRVTLRCSPRSGDLSVYWYQQSLDQGLQFLIQYYNGEERAKGNILERFSAQQFPDLHSELNLSSLELGDSALYFCASSVDPSGYYNEQFFGPGTRLTVL.

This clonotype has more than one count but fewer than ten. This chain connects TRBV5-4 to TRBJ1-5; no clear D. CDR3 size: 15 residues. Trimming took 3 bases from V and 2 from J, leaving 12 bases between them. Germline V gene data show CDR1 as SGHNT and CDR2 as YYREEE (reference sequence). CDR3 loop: CASSSGPAGNQPQHF. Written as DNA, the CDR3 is TGTGCCAGCAGCTCCGGGCCGGCGGGCAATCAGCCCCAGCATTTT.

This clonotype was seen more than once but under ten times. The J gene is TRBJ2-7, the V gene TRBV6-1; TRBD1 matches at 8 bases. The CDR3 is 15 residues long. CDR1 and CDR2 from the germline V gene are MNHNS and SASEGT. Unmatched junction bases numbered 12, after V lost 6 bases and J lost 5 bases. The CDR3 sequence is CASRRASQGADEQYF. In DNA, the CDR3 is TGTGCCAGCAGGCGGGCTAGCCAGGGGGCTGACGAGCAGTACTTC.

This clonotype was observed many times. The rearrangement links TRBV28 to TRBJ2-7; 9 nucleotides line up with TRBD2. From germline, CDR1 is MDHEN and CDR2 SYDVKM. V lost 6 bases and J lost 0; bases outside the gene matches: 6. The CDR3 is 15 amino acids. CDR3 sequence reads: CASSSPGLASYEQYF. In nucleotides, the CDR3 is TGTGCCAGCAGCTCCCCGGGACTAGCCTCCTACGAGCAGTACTTC.

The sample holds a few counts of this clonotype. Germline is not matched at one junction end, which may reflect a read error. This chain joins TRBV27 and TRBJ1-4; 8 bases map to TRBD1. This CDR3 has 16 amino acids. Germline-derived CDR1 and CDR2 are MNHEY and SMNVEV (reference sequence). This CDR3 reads CPSSNLDRATNEKLFF. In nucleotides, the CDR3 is TGTCCCAGCAGTAACTTGGACAGGGCAACTAATGAAAAACTGTTTTTT.

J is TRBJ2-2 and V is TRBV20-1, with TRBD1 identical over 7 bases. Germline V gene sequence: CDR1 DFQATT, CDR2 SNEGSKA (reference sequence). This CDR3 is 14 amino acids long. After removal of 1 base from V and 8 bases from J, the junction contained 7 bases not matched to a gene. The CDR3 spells CSARGRRGLGELFF. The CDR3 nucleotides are TGCAGTGCTAGAGGTCGAAGGGGGCTAGGGGAGCTGTTTTTT.

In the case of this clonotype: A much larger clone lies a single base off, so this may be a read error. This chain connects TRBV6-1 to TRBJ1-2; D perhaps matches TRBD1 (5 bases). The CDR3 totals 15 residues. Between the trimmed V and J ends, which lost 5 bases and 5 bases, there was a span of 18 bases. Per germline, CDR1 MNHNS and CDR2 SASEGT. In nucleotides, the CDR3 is TGTGCCAGCAGTCCCTCAGGTCCTTGGACATATGGCTACACCTTC. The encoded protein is CASSPSGPWTYGYTF.

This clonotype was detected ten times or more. DNA for the CDR3: TGTGCCAGCAGTTTAGTTGAGGGGCCGCGCTATGGCTACACCTTC. Translation gives CASSLVEGPRYGYTF. The chain employs TRBV12-3 or TRBV12-4 and TRBJ1-2, with a tentative D call TRBD1 (5 bases). The CDR3 consists of 15 residues. Trimming left V 1 base short and J 4 bases short, with 13 bases between.

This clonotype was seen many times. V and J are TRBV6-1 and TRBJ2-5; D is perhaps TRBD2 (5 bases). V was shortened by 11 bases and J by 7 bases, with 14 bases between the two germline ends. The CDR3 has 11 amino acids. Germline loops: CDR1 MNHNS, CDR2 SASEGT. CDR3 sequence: CAVWGAGTQYF. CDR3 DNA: TGTGCCGTATGGGGTGCGGGGACCCAGTACTTC.

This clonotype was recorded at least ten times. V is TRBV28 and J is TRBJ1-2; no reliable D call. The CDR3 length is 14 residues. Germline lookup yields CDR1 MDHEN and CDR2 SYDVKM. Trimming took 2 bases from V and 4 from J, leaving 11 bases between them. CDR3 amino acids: CASSLDPTVYGYTF. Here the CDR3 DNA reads TGTGCCAGCAGTTTAGATCCGACGGTCTATGGCTACACCTTC.

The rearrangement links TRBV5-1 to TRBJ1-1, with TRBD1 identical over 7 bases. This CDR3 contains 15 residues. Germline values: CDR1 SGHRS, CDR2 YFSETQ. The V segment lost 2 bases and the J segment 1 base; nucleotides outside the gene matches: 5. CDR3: CASSFSRQGNTEAFF. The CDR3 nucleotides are TGCGCCAGCAGCTTTTCCCGACAGGGGAACACTGAAGCTTTCTTT.

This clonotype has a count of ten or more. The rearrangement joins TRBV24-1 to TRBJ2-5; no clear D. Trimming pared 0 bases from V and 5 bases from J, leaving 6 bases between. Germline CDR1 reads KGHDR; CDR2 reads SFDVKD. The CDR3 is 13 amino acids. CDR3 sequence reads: CATSDLQWETQYF. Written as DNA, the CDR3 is TGTGCCACCAGTGATTTGCAATGGGAGACCCAGTACTTC.

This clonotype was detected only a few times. CDR3 loop: CASSPQNKPNEQFF. In nucleotides, the CDR3 is TGTGCCAGCTCACCACAAAACAAACCAAATGAGCAGTTCTTC. The chain employs TRBV18 and TRBJ2-1, with D unresolved. The CDR3 totals 14 residues. Germline assignment: CDR1 KGHSH and CDR2 LQKENI. The V and J ends lost 1 base and 7 bases respectively, with 11 bases between them.

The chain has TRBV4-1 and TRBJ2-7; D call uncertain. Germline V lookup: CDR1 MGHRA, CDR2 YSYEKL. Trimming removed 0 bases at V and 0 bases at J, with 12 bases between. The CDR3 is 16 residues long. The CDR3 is CASSQEDDPSSYEQYF. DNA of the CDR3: TGCGCCAGCAGCCAAGAAGACGACCCTAGCTCCTACGAGCAGTACTTC.

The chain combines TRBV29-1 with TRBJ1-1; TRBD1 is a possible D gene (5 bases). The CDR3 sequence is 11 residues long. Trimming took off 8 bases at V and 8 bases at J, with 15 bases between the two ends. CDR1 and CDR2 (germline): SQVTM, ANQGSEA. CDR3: CSSIGVAEAFF. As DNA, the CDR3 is TGCAGCTCAATAGGGGTCGCCGAAGCTTTCTTT.